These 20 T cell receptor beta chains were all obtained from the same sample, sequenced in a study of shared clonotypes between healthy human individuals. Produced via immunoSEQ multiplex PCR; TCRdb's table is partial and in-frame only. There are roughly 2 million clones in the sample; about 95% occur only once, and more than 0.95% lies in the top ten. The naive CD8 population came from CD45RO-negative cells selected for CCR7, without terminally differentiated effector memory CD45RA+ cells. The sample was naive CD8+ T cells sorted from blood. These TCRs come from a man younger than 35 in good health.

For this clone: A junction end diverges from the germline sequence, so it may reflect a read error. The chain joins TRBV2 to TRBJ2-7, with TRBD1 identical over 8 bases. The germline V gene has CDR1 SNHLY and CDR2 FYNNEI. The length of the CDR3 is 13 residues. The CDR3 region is CAGRGPISYEQYF. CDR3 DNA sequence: TGTGCCGGCAGGGGGCCTATCTCCTACGAGCAGTACTTC.

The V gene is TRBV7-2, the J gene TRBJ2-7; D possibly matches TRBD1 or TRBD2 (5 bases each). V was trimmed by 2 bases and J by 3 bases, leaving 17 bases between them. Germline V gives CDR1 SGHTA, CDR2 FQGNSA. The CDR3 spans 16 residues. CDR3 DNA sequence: TGTGCCAGCAGCTTACGGGTTGGGACCGTGAGCTACGAGCAGTACTTC. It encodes CASSLRVGTVSYEQYF.

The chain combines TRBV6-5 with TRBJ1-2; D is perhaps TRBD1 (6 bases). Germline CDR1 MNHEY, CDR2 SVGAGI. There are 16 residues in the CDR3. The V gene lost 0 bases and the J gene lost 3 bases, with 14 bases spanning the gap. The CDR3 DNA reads TGTGCCAGCAGTTACTCGAAGGGGGAGAAAGACTATGGCTACACCTTC. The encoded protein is CASSYSKGEKDYGYTF.

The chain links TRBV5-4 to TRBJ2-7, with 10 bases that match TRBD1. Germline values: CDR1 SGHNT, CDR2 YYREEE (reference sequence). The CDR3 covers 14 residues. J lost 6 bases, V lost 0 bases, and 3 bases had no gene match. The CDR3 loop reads CASSLAGTGAEQYF. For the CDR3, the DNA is TGTGCCAGCAGCTTGGCCGGGACAGGGGCCGAGCAGTACTTC.

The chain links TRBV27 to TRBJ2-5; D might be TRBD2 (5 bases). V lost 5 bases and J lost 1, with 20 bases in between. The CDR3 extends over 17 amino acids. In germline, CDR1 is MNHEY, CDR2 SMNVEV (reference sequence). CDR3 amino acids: CASSNTPFGLRQETQYF. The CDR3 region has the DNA TGTGCCAGCAGTAACACCCCCTTTGGACTTCGCCAAGAGACCCAGTACTTC.

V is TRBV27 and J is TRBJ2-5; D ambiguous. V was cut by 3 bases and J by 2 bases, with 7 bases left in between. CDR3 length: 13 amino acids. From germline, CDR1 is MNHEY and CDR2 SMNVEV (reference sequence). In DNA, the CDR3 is TGTGCCAGCAGTTTCATGGTACAAGAGACCCAGTACTTC. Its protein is CASSFMVQETQYF.

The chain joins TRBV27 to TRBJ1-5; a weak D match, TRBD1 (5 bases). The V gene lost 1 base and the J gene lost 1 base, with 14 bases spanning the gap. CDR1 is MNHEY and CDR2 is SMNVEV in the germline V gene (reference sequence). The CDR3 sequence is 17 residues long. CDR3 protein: CASSLLTGLGSNQPQHF. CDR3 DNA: TGTGCCAGCAGTTTATTAACGGGGCTAGGAAGCAATCAGCCCCAGCATTTT.

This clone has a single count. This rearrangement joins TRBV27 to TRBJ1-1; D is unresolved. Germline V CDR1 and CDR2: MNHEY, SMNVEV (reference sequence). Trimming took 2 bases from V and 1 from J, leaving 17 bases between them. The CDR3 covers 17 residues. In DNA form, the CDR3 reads TGTGCCAGCAGTTTAGGTTGGGTGCAGGCCCCGAACACTGAAGCTTTCTTT. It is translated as CASSLGWVQAPNTEAFF.

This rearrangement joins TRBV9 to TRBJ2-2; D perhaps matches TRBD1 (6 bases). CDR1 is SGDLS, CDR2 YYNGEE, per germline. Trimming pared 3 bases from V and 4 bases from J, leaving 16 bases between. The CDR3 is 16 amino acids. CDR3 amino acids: CASSENPGTFTGELFF. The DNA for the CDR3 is TGTGCCAGCAGCGAGAACCCCGGGACATTCACCGGGGAGCTGTTTTTT.

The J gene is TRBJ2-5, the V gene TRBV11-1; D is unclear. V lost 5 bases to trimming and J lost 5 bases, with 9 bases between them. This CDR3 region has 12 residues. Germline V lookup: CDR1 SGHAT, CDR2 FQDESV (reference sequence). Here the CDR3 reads CASSVGVETQYF. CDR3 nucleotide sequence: TGTGCCAGCAGCGTTGGTGTGGAGACCCAGTACTTC.

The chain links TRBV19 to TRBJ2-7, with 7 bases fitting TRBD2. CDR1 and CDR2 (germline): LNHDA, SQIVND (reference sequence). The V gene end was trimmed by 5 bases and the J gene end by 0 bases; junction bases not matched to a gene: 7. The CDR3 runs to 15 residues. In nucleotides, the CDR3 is TGTGCCAGTAGTTCTACTTGGGGGGGCTCCTACGAGCAGTACTTC. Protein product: CASSSTWGGSYEQYF.

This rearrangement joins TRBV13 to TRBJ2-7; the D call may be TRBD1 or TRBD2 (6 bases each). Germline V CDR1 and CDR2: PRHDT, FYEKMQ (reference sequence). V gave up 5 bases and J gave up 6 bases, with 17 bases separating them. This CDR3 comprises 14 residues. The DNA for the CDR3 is TGTGCCAGCAGCCAGCTTACGGGGGCGTTCGAGCAGTACTTC. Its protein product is CASSQLTGAFEQYF.

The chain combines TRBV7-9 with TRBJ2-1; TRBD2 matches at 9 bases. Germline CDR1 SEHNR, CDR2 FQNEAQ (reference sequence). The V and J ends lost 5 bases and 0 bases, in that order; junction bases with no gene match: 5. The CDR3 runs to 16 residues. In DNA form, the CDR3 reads TGTGCCAGCAGCCATTTGACTAGCGGCTCCTACAATGAGCAGTTCTTC. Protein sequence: CASSHLTSGSYNEQFF.

In nucleotides, the CDR3 is TGCGCCAGCAGTGACGGGGCGGGAGTGGATACAGATACGCAGTATTTT. Translation: CASSDGAGVDTDTQYF. The V gene is TRBV10-1, the J gene TRBJ2-3; 7 bases are a match to TRBD2. The CDR3 extends over 16 amino acids. Looked up from germline, CDR1 is WNHNN and CDR2 is SYGVQD (reference sequence). The V segment lost 3 bases and the J segment 3 bases; nucleotides outside the gene matches: 9.

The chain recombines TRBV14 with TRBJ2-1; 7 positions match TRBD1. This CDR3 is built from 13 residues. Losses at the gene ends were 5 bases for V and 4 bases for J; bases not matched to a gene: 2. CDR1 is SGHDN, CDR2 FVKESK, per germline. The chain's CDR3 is CASSEGAYNEQFF. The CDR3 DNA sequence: TGTGCCAGCAGCGAGGGGGCTTACAATGAGCAGTTCTTC.

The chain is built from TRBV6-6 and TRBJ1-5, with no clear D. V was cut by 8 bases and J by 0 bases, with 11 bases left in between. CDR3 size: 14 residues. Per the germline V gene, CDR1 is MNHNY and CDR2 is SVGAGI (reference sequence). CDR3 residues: CASQDGVSNQPQHF. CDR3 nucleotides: TGTGCCAGCCAGGACGGGGTTAGCAATCAGCCCCAGCATTTT.

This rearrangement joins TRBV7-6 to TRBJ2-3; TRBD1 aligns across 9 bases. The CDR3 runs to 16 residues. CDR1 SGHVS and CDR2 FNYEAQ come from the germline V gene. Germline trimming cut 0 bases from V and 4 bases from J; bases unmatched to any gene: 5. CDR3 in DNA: TGTGCCAGCAGCTTAGCGGCGACAGGGGGAGCAGATACGCAGTATTTT. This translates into CASSLAATGGADTQYF.

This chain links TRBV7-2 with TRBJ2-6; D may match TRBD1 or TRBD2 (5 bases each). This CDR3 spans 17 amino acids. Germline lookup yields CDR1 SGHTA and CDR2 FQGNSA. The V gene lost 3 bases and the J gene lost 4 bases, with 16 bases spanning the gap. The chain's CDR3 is CASSLVTRGEGANVLTF. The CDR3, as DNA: TGTGCCAGCAGCTTGGTTACGAGGGGAGAAGGGGCCAACGTCCTGACTTTC. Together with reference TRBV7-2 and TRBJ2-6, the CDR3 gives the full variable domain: GAGVSQSPSNKVTEKGKDVELRCDPISGHTALYWYRQSLGQGLEFLIYFQGNSAPDKSGLPSDRFSAERTGGSVSTLTIQRTQQEDSAVYLCASSLVTRGEGANVLTFGAGSRLTVL.

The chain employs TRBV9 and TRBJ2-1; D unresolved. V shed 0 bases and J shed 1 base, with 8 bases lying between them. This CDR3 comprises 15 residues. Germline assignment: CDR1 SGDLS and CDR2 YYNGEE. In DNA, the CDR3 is TGTGCCAGCAGCGTAGCGGTGGGGTCCTACAATGAGCAGTTCTTC. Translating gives CASSVAVGSYNEQFF.

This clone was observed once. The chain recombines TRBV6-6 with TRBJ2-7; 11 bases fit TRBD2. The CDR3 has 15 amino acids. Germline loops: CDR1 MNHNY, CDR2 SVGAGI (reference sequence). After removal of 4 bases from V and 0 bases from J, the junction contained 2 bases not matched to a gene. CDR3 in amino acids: CASSSTSGSSYEQYF. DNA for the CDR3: TGTGCCAGCAGTTCCACTAGCGGGAGCTCCTACGAGCAGTACTTC.